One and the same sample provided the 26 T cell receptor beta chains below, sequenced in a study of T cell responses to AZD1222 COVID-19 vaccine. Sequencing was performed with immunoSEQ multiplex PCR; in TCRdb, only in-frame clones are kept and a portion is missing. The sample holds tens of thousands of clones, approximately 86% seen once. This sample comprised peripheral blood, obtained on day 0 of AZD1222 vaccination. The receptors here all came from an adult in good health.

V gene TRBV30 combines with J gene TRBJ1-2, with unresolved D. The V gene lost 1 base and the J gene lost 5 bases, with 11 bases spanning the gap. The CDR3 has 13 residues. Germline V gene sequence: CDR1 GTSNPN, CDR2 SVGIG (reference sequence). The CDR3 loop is CAWSELGHYGYTF. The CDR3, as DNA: TGTGCCTGGAGTGAATTGGGCCATTATGGCTACACCTTC. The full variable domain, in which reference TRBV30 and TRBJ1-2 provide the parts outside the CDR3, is SQTIHQWPATLVQPVGSPLSLECTVEGTSNPNLYWYRQAAGRGLQLLFYSVGIGQISSEVPQNLSASRPQDRQFILSSKKLLLSDSGFYLCAWSELGHYGYTFGSGTRLTVV.

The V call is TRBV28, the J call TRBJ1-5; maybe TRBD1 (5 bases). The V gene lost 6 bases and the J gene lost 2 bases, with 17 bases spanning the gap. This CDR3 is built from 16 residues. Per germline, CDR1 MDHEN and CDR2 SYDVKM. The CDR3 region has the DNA TGTGCCAGCAGCGTCCGAGGGGTGATGGGCAATCAGCCCCAGCATTTT. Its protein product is CASSVRGVMGNQPQHF. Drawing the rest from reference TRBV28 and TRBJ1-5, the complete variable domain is DVKVTQSSRYLVKRTGEKVFLECVQDMDHENMFWYRQDPGLGLRLIYFSYDVKMKEKGDIPEGYSVSREKKERFSLILESASTNQTSMYLCASSVRGVMGNQPQHFGDGTRLSIL.

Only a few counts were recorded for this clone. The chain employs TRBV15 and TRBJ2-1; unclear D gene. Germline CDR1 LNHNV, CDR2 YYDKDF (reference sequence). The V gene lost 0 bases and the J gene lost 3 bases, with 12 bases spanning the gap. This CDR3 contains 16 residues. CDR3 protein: CATSREHRPIYNEQFF. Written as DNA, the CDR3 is TGTGCCACCAGCAGAGAACACCGCCCAATCTACAATGAGCAGTTCTTC. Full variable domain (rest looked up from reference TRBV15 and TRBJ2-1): DAMVIQNPRYQVTQFGKPVTLSCSQTLNHNVMYWYQQKSSQAPKLLFHYYDKDFNNEADTPDNFQSRRPNTSFCFLDIRSPGLGDTAMYLCATSREHRPIYNEQFFGPGTRLTVL.

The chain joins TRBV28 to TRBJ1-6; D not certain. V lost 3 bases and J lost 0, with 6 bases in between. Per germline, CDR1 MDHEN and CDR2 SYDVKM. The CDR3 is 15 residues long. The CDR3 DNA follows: TGTGCCAGCAGTTTCGAGAGCTCCTATAATTCACCCCTCCACTTT. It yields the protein CASSFESSYNSPLHF. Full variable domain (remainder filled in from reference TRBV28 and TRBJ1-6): DVKVTQSSRYLVKRTGEKVFLECVQDMDHENMFWYRQDPGLGLRLIYFSYDVKMKEKGDIPEGYSVSREKKERFSLILESASTNQTSMYLCASSFESSYNSPLHFGNGTRLTVT.

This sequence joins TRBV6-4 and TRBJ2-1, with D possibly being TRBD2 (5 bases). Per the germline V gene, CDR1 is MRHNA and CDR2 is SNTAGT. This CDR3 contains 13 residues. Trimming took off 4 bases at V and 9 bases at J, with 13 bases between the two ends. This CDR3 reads CASSATSGGEQFF. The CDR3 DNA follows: TGTGCCAGCAGTGCTACTAGTGGTGGTGAGCAGTTCTTC.

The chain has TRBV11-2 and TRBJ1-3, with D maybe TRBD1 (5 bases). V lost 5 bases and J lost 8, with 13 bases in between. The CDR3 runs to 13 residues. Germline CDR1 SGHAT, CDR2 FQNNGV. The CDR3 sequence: CASSPPTGDTIYF. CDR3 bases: TGTGCCAGCAGCCCTCCGACGGGGGACACCATATATTTT.

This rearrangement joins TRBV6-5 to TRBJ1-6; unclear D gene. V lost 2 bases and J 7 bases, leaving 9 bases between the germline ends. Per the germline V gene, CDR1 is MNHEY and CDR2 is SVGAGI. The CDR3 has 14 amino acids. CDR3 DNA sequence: TGTGCCAGCAGTTACAGGGCTGAGAATTCACCCCTCCACTTT. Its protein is CASSYRAENSPLHF.

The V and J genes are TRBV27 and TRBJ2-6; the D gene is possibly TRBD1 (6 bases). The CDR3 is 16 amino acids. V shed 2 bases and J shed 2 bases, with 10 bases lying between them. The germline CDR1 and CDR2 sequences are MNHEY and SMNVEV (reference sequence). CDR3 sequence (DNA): TGTGCCAGCAGTTTACCAACAGGGACTGGGGCCAACGTCCTGACTTTC. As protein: CASSLPTGTGANVLTF.

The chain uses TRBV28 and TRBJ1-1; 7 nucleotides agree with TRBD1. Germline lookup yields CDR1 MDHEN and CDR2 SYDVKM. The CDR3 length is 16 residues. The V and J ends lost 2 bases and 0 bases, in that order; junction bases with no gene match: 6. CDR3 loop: CASSLLRGQLNTEAFF. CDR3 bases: TGTGCCAGCAGTTTACTCAGGGGACAGCTGAACACTGAAGCTTTCTTT.

CDR3 sequence: CASSLQGEFTNYGYTF. The DNA for the CDR3 is TGTGCCAGCAGCTTACAGGGCGAATTTACTAACTATGGCTACACCTTC. The V call is TRBV7-9, the J call TRBJ1-2, with D perhaps TRBD1 (5 bases). Trimming removed 2 bases at V and 0 bases at J, with 13 bases between. CDR1 is SEHNR, CDR2 FQNEAQ, per germline (reference sequence). This CDR3 is built from 16 residues.

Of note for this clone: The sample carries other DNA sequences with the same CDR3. Here the CDR3 reads CASSPGSNQPQHF. For the CDR3, the DNA is TGTGCCAGCTCCCCCGGTAGCAATCAGCCCCAGCATTTT. The gene calls are TRBV18 and TRBJ1-5; D is undetermined. The germline V gene encodes CDR1 KGHSH and CDR2 LQKENI. The V end lost 6 bases, the J end lost 0 bases, and 6 bases lay between the germline ends. CDR3 length: 13 residues.

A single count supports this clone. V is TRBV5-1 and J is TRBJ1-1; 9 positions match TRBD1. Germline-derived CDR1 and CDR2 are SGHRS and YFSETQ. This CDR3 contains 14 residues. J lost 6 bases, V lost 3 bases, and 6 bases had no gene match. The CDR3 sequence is CASSWGQGGAEAFF. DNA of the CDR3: TGCGCCAGCAGCTGGGGACAGGGTGGGGCTGAAGCTTTCTTT.

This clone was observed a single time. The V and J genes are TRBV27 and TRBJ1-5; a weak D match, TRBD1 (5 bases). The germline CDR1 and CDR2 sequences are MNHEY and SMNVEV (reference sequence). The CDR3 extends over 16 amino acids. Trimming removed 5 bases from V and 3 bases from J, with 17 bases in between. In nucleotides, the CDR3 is TGTGCCAGCAGTCAAGATGGGCAGGGCGCCAATCAGCCCCAGCATTTT. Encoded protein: CASSQDGQGANQPQHF.

The CDR3 reads CASSDGRAYGYTF. In nucleotides, the CDR3 is TGTGCCAGCAGCGACGGCAGGGCCTATGGCTACACCTTC. This chain links TRBV7-2 with TRBJ1-2; D is perhaps TRBD1 (5 bases). V shed 5 bases and J shed 4 bases, with 11 bases lying between them. Germline assignment: CDR1 SGHTA and CDR2 FQGNSA. The CDR3 covers 13 residues.

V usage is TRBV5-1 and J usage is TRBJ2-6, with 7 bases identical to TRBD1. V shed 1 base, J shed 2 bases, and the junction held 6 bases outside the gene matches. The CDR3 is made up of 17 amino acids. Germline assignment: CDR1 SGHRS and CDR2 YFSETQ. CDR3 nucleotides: TGCGCCAGCAGCTTGCCGCGACAGGGAACTGGGGCCAACGTCCTGACTTTC. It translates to CASSLPRQGTGANVLTF.

The CDR3 here is CAWGTGVGGELFF. CDR3 nucleotide sequence: TGTGCCTGGGGGACAGGGGTTGGCGGGGAGCTGTTTTTT. This chain connects TRBV30 to TRBJ2-2; TRBD1 matches 10 bases. The trim removed 5 bases at V and 7 bases at J, leaving 4 bases unmatched. CDR1 is GTSNPN and CDR2 is SVGIG in the germline V gene (reference sequence). This CDR3 comprises 13 residues.

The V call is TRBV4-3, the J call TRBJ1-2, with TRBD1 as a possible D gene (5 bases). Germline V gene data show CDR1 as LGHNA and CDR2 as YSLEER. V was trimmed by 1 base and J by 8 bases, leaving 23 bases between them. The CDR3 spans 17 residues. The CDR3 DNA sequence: TGCGCCAGCAGCCAAGTTCCAGCAGGGTCCGCAGGGTCCGGCTACACCTTC. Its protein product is CASSQVPAGSAGSGYTF.

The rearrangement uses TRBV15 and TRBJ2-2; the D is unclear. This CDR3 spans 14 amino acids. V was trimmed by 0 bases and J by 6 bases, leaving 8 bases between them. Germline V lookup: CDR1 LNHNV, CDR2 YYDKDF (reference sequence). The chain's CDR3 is CATSRDRSPGELFF. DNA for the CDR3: TGTGCCACCAGCAGAGATCGTAGCCCCGGGGAGCTGTTTTTT.

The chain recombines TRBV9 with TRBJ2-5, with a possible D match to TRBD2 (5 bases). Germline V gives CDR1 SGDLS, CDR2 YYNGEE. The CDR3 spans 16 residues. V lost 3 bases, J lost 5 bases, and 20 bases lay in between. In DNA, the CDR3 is TGTGCCAGCAGCGGCGGAGCGGTAGAAGCCAGGGAGACCCAGTACTTC. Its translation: CASSGGAVEARETQYF.

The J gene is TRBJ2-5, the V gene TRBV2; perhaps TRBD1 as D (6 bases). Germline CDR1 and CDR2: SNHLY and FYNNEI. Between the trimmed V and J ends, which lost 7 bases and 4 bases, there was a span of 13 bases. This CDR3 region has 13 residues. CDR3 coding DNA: TGTGCCAGCAACGGACAGAGAACAGAGACCCAGTACTTC. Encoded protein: CASNGQRTETQYF.

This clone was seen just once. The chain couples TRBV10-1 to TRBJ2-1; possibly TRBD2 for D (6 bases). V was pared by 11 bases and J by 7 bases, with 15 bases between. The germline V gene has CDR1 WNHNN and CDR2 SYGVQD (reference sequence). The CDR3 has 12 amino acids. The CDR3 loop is CALIWRENEQFF. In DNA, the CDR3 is TGCGCCTTGATATGGCGGGAAAATGAGCAGTTCTTC.

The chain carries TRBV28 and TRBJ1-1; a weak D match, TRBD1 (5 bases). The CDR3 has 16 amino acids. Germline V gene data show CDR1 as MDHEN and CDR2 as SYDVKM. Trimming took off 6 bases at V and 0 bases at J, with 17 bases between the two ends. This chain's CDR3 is CASSQPGTPLNTEAFF. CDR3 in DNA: TGTGCCAGCAGCCAACCCGGGACTCCGTTGAACACTGAAGCTTTCTTT.

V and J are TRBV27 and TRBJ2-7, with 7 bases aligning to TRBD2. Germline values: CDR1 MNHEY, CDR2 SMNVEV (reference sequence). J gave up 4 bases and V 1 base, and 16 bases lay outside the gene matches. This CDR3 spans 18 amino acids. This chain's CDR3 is CASSLYTRGLKGDYEQYF. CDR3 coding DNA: TGTGCCAGCAGTTTATACACGCGGGGACTAAAAGGAGATTACGAGCAGTACTTC.

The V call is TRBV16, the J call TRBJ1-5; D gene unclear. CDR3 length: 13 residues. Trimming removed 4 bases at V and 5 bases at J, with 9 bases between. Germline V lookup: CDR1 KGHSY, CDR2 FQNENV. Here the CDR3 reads CASSPGGDQPQHF. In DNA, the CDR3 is TGTGCCAGCAGCCCGGGCGGCGATCAGCCCCAGCATTTT.

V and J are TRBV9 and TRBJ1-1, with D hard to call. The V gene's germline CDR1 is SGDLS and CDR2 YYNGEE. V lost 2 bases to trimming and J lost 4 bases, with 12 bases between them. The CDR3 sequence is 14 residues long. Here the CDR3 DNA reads TGTGCCAGCAGCGTCGATACCTTGGCCACTGAAGCTTTCTTT. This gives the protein CASSVDTLATEAFF.

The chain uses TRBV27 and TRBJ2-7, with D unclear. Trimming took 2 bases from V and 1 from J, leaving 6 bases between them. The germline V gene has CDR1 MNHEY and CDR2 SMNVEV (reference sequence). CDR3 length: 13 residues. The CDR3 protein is CASSLKLSYEQYF. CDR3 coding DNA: TGTGCCAGCAGTTTAAAGCTGTCCTACGAGCAGTACTTC.